This TCR beta chain was sequenced for a study of T cells in Graves' hyperthyroidism and ophthalmopathy. Across the whole study: Pretreatment peripheral blood was obtained at initial diagnosis.

RNA transcripts were the template for amplifying TCR beta CDR3 regions. Carried out on the TCR CDR3, a first-round RT-PCR used the HTBI primer set. TCRdb fed the multiplex PCR reads into MiXCR, producing one record per CDR3 protein. The sample holds roughly 550,000 distinct CDR3 sequences, about 16% seen once. Study findings and constraints: Ophthalmopathy, which appeared later, was predicted by the model a median roughly 6.5 months before onset. Blood also contained most expanded thyroid clonotypes above 0.001.

Uncontrolled infection, other autoimmune disease, pregnancy or lactation led to exclusion. The CDR3 has 13 amino acids. V lost 5 bases and J 8 bases, leaving 15 bases between the germline ends. Germline-derived CDR1 and CDR2 are SEHNR and FQNEAQ (reference sequence). This clonotype was seen many times. Its antigen is not known. Material for sequencing was blood. The TCR originated in a woman aged 25 to 39 with Graves' ophthalmopathy. The V and J genes are TRBV7-9 and TRBJ1-2; D is possibly TRBD1 (6 bases). The CDR3 coding sequence is TGTGCCAGCAGCATATGGACAGATTTGGGCTACACCTTC. This translates into CASSIWTDLGYTF.